This entry describes one T cell receptor beta chain. The antigen is not known. V lost 0 bases to trimming and J lost 4 bases, with 7 bases between them. Per germline, CDR1 LNHDA and CDR2 SQIVND (reference sequence). The CDR3 has 14 residues. This entry is derived from a study of T cell responses to AZD1222 COVID-19 vaccine. Broader study findings: After the peak T cell response, and only then, were repertoires sampled. Nearly half of spike-specific TCRs reportedly go after variant regions that carry no mutations. Clonal diversity was possibly underestimated, and white British individuals and females predominated among donors.

Libraries were prepared by immunoSEQ multiplex PCR; TCRdb keeps only in-frame clonotypes and omits some of them. The profile covers tens of thousands of clones, with 70% to 90% appearing a single time and roughly 10% taken by the ten largest. The chain is built from TRBV19 and TRBJ1-5; no definite D call. The TCR sequence derives from an adult in good health. Sequenced here: peripheral blood, sampled on day 0 of AZD1222 vaccination. CDR3 loop: CASSIDRSNQPQHF. DNA for the CDR3: TGTGCCAGTAGTATAGATCGCTCAAATCAGCCCCAGCATTTT. Full variable domain (outside the CDR3, taken from reference TRBV19 and TRBJ1-5): DGGITQSPKYLFRKEGQNVTLSCEQNLNHDAMYWYRQDPGQGLRLIYYSQIVNDFQKGDIAEGYSVSREKKESFPLTVTSAQKNPTAFYLCASSIDRSNQPQHFGDGTRLSIL.